This T cell receptor beta chain stems from a study of blood T cell repertoires in COVID-19. The overall study: COVID-19 samples from acute and convalescent phases originated in the United States, Italy and Spain.

Study processing details: Researchers report that nucleated cell counts were estimated from reference gene primer amplification. The method was immunoSEQ multiplex PCR; TCRdb's version includes in-frame clones alone and lacks a portion of them. V, J and clone size were drawn from that table, and D and trimming were deduced from the DNA. The data show roughly 150,000 clones, around four fifths seen once. The CDR3 runs to 16 residues. Between the trimmed V and J ends, which lost 0 bases and 1 base, there was a span of 12 bases. Germline lookup yields CDR1 SEHNR and CDR2 FQNEAQ (reference sequence). The study counted Cohort 3 donors as recovered given two negative PCRs, clearance, or symptom resolution.

What was sequenced was PBMCs or T cells enriched from blood (not recorded which). V and J are TRBV7-9 and TRBJ1-1; D possibly corresponds to TRBD1 (5 bases). This sequence was found in a woman between 50 and 59 years old who had recovered from COVID-19. CDR3 protein: CASSLAFGGTNTEAFF. CDR3 DNA: TGTGCCAGCAGCTTAGCTTTCGGGGGGACGAACACTGAAGCTTTCTTT. The full variable domain, rest sourced from reference TRBV7-9 and TRBJ1-1, is DTGVSQNPRHKITKRGQNVTFRCDPISEHNRLYWYRQTLGQGPEFLTYFQNEAQLEKSRLLSDRFSAERPKGSFSTLEIQRTEQGDSAMYLCASSLAFGGTNTEAFFGQGTRLTVV.